The present TCR beta chain was sequenced within a study of blood T cell repertoires in COVID-19. About the research overall: Researchers got acute and convalescent COVID-19 samples from the United States, Italy and Spain.

Generated by immunoSEQ multiplex PCR, the TCRdb table keeps only in-frame clones and is missing some. The sample includes about 200,000 clones, over 80% of them seen just once. The receptor comes from a man aged 55 to 70 with COVID-19, enrolled during active disease. Material for sequencing was peripheral blood.

CDR3 nucleotides: TGTGCCATCAGCGGACAGGGGGAATCCTACGAGCAGTACTTC. It is translated as CAISGQGESYEQYF. This chain connects TRBV10-3 to TRBJ2-7; 10 nucleotides match TRBD1. Trimming at V came to 6 bases and at J to 1 base, leaving 3 bases not matched to a gene. CDR1 is ENHRY, CDR2 SYGVKD, per germline. The CDR3 has 14 residues.